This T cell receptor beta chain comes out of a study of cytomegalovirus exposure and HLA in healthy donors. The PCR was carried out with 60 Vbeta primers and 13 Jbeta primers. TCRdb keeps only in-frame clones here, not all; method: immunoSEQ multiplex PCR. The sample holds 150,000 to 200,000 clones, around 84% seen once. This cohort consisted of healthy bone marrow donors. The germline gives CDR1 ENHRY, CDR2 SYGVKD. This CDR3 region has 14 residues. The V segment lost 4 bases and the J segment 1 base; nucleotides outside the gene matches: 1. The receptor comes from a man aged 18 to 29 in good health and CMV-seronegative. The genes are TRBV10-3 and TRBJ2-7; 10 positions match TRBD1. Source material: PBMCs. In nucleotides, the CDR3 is TGTGCCATCAGTGGGACAGGGGGGTCCTACGAGCAGTACTTC. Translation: CAISGTGGSYEQYF.